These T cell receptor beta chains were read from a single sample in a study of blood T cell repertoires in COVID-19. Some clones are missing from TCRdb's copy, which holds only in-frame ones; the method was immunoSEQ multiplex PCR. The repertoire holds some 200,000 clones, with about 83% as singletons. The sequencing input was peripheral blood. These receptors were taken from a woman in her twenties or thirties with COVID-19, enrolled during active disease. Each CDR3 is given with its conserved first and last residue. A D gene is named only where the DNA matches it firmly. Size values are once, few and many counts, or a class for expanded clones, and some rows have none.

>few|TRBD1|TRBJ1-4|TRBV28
CASSPQAGGGEKLFF
TGTGCCAGCAGTCCCCAGGCAGGGGGCGGTGAAAAACTGTTTTTT
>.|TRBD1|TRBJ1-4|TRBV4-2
CASSRGGQNNEKLFF
TGTGCCAGCAGCCGAGGGGGACAGAATAATGAAAAACTGTTTTTT
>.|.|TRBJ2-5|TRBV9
CASSVGTLGQGTRETQYF
TGTGCCAGCAGCGTAGGGACCTTGGGGCAGGGGACGAGGGAGACCCAGTACTTC
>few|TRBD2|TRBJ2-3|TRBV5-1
CASSYSGLAGVGTDTQYF
TGCGCCAGCAGCTACTCGGGACTAGCGGGAGTTGGCACAGATACGCAGTATTTT
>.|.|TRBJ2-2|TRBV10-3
CAISEAGGNTGELFF
TGTGCCATCAGTGAGGCTGGCGGGAACACCGGGGAGCTGTTTTTT
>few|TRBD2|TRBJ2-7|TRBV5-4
CASSSQTSGGAYEQYF
TGTGCCAGCAGCTCCCAAACTAGCGGGGGGGCCTACGAGCAGTACTTC
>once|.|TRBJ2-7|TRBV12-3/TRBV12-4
CASSRSGTYEQYF
TGTGCCAGCAGTCGCTCCGGGACCTACGAGCAGTACTTC
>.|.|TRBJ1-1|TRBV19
CASSMAPNQAEAFF
TGTGCCAGTAGTATGGCACCCAACCAGGCTGAAGCTTTCTTT
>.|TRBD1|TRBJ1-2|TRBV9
CASSVGTGAYYGYTF
TGTGCCAGCAGCGTAGGGACAGGGGCTTACTATGGCTACACCTTC
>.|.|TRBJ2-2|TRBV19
CASTKHSGANTGELFF
TGTGCCAGTACTAAACACAGTGGTGCGAACACCGGGGAGCTGTTTTTT
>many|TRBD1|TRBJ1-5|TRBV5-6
CASSSGQHNQPQHF
TGTGCCAGCAGTTCGGGACAGCATAATCAGCCCCAGCATTTT
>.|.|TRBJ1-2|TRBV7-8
CASSRRQYGYTF
TGTGCCAGCAGCCGGAGACAGTATGGCTACACCTTC
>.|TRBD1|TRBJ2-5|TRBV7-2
CASSLADRGRWETQYF
TGTGCCAGCAGCTTAGCGGACAGGGGACGGTGGGAGACCCAGTACTTC
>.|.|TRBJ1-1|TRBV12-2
CASRLAQGATEAFF
TGTGCAAGTCGCTTAGCACAGGGGGCCACTGAAGCTTTCTTT
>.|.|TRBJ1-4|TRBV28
CASSPQGTSNEKLFF
TGTGCCAGCAGTCCTCAGGGGACTAGTAATGAAAAACTGTTTTTT
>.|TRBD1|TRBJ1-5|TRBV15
CATSQGGEGSDQPQHF
TGTGCCACCAGCCAGGGGGGCGAGGGATCAGACCAGCCCCAGCATTTT
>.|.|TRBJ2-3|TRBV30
CAWFWTITDTQYF
TGTGCCTGGTTTTGGACTATTACAGATACGCAGTATTTT
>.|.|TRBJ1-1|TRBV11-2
CASSLEVQVEAFF
TGTGCCAGCAGCTTAGAGGTCCAGGTTGAAGCTTTCTTT
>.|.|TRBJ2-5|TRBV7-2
CASSIGPDQTQYF
TGTGCCAGCAGCATTGGGCCCGACCAGACCCAGTACTTC
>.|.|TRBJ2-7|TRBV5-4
CASSLDSNGYEQYF
TGTGCCAGCAGCCTAGACAGTAACGGCTACGAGCAGTACTTC
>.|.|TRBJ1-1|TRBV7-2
CASSLDRATQAFF
TGTGCCAGCAGCTTAGACAGGGCAACCCAAGCTTTCTTT
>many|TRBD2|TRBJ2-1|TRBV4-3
CASSQLAGGYNEQFF
TGCGCCAGCAGCCAACTAGCGGGAGGCTACAATGAGCAGTTCTTC
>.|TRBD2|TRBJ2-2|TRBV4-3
CASRQDAGGTANTGELFF
TGCGCCAGCAGACAGGACGCGGGAGGTACGGCGAACACCGGGGAGCTGTTTTTT
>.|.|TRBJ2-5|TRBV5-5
CASSLRYPGTFQETQYF
TGTGCCAGCAGCTTGCGGTACCCAGGCACTTTCCAAGAGACCCAGTACTTC
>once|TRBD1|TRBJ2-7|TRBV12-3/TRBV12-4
CASKPPGQYEQYF
TGTGCCAGCAAGCCCCCGGGACAGTACGAGCAGTACTTC
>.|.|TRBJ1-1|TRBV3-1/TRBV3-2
CASSQDWVAGGAGNTEAFF
TGTGCCAGCAGCCAAGATTGGGTAGCGGGAGGGGCGGGCAACACTGAAGCTTTCTTT
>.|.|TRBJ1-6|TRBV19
CASRTGASSYNSPLHF
TGTGCCAGTAGAACAGGCGCAAGCTCCTATAATTCACCCCTCCACTTT
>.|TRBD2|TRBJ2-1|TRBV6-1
CASSDRLAGGPYNEQFF
TGTGCCAGCAGTGATCGGCTAGCGGGAGGGCCCTACAATGAGCAGTTCTTC
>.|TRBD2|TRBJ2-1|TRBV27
CASSSGLAGRNEQFF
TGTGCCAGCAGTTCCGGACTAGCGGGAAGAAATGAGCAGTTCTTC
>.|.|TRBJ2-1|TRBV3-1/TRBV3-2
CASSQDRRGYSEQFF
TGTGCCAGCAGCCAAGATCGAAGGGGTTACAGTGAGCAGTTCTTC
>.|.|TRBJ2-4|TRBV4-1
CASSQERAAAKNIQYF
TGCGCCAGCAGCCAAGAACGAGCTGCGGCCAAAAACATTCAGTACTTC
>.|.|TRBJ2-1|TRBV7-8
CASSSLTREQFF
TGTGCCAGCAGCTCCCTGACAAGGGAGCAGTTCTTC
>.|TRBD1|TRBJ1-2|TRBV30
CAWSLDRGNGYTF
TGTGCCTGGAGTTTGGACAGGGGCAATGGCTACACCTTC
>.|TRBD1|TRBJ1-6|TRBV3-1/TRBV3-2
CASSQGQGDSPLHF
TGTGCCAGCAGCCAAGGGCAGGGGGATTCACCCCTCCACTTT
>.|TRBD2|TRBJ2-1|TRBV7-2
CASTSGASGYSYNEQFF
TGTGCCAGCACCAGCGGAGCTAGCGGGTACTCCTACAATGAGCAGTTCTTC
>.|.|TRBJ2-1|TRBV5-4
CASSLGGTAGREQFF
TGTGCCAGCAGCTTGGGTGGGACGGCGGGGCGGGAGCAGTTCTTC
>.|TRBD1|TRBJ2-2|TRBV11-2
CASSPLGGTGVTGELFF
TGTGCCAGCAGCCCCCTGGGTGGGACAGGGGTCACCGGGGAGCTGTTTTTT
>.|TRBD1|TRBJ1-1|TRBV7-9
CASRTQGALNTEAFF
TGTGCCAGCAGAACTCAGGGGGCCCTGAACACTGAAGCTTTCTTT
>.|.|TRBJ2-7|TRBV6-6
CASSFLTGSSYEQYF
TGTGCCAGCAGTTTCCTTACAGGGAGCTCCTACGAGCAGTACTTC
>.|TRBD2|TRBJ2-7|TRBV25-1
CASSARLAGLYEQYF
TGTGCCAGCAGTGCTCGACTAGCGGGACTTTACGAGCAGTACTTC
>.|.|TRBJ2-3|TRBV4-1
CASSQEATPTAVRDTQYF
TGCGCCAGCAGCCAAGAGGCGACCCCCACAGCCGTAAGGGATACGCAGTATTTT
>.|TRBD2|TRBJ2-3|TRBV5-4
CASAAGGEADTQYF
TGTGCCAGCGCGGCGGGGGGCGAAGCGGATACGCAGTATTTT
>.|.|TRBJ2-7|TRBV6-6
CAAGLLYEQYF
TGTGCCGCGGGGCTTCTCTACGAGCAGTACTTC
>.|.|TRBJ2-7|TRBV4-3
CASSQECCYHYEQYF
TGCGCCAGCAGCCAAGAGTGCTGCTACCACTACGAGCAGTACTTC
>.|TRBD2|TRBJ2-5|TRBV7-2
CASSLARGSGGAGKTQYF
TGTGCCAGCAGCTTAGCGCGGGGTAGCGGGGGGGCCGGAAAGACCCAGTACTTC
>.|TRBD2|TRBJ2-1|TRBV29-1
CSVATSGGGNEQFF
TGCAGCGTGGCGACTAGCGGGGGAGGGAATGAGCAGTTCTTC
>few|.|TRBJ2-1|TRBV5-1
CASSLAGGTNEQFF
TGCGCCAGCAGCTTGGCCGGGGGAACCAATGAGCAGTTCTTC
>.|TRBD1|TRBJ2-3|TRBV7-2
CASSLGTGFTDTQYF
TGTGCCAGCAGCCTAGGGACAGGGTTCACAGATACGCAGTATTTT
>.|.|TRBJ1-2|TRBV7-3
CASSRQGNGYTF
TGTGCCAGCAGCCGTCAGGGTAACGGCTACACCTTC